The 18 T cell receptor beta chains below all came from one sample that was sequenced in a study of blood T cell repertoires in COVID-19. Some clones are missing from TCRdb's copy, which holds only in-frame ones; the method was immunoSEQ multiplex PCR. This sample has some 87,000 clones, with 70% to 90% found just once. Sequencing was carried out using peripheral blood. These receptors were taken from a human donor in a cohort sampled during active COVID-19.

The V and J genes are TRBV5-4 and TRBJ2-1; no definite D call. Germline V gene data show CDR1 as SGHNT and CDR2 as YYREEE (reference sequence). The CDR3 runs 12 residues. V was pared by 4 bases and J by 7 bases, with 9 bases between. The CDR3 region has the DNA TGTGCCAGCAGCCCGCAGAGGAATGAGCAGTTCTTC. It specifies CASSPQRNEQFF.

The rearrangement uses TRBV7-3 and TRBJ2-1, with TRBD2 identical over 12 bases. This CDR3 is built from 16 residues. Germline loops: CDR1 SGHTA, CDR2 FQGTGA. V dropped 4 bases and J dropped 14; count of bases not matched to a gene: 15. The CDR3 nucleotides read TGTGCCAGCAGCTCCCCGACTAGCGGGGGCTCCAGGGAAAAGTTCTTC. Its translation is CASSSPTSGGSREKFF.

The genes are TRBV7-2 and TRBJ1-6, with TRBD1 as a possible D gene (5 bases). V dropped 6 bases and J dropped 9 bases, with 18 bases sitting between them. Germline V gene lookup returns CDR1 SGHTA and CDR2 FQGNSA. This CDR3 region has 15 residues. The CDR3 DNA is TGTGCCAGCAGACCCTCCGGGGGAACCCTTTCACCCCTCCACTTT. The encoded protein is CASRPSGGTLSPLHF. Combining the CDR3 with reference TRBV7-2 and TRBJ1-6 gives the whole variable domain GAGVSQSPSNKVTEKGKDVELRCDPISGHTALYWYRQSLGQGLEFLIYFQGNSAPDKSGLPSDRFSAERTGGSVSTLTIQRTQQEDSAVYLCASRPSGGTLSPLHFGNGTRLTVT.

The rearrangement links TRBV30 to TRBJ1-3; TRBD1 might be the D (6 bases). Looked up from germline, CDR1 is GTSNPN and CDR2 is SVGIG (reference sequence). With 8 bases removed from V and 2 bases from J, the gap between germline ends came to 16 bases. This CDR3 spans 14 amino acids. The CDR3 loop is CAVKQGFAGNTIYF. CDR3 in DNA: TGTGCCGTCAAACAGGGTTTCGCTGGAAACACCATATATTTT.

The chain combines TRBV3-1 (or the pseudogene TRBV3-2) with TRBJ1-3, with TRBD1 identical over 7 bases. In germline, CDR1 is LGHDT, CDR2 YNNKEL (reference sequence). This CDR3 has 16 amino acids. Trimming at V came to 4 bases and at J to 2 bases, leaving 8 bases not matched to a gene. CDR3 in amino acids: CASSPRQGAPGNTIYF. The CDR3 nucleotides are TGTGCCAGCAGCCCCAGACAGGGAGCCCCTGGAAACACCATATATTTT.

This clone was counted between two and nine times. J is TRBJ2-7 and V is TRBV6-6, with TRBD1 matching 10 bases. In germline, CDR1 is MNHNY, CDR2 SVGAGI (reference sequence). The CDR3 sequence is 15 residues long. With V trimmed by 7 bases and J by 1 base, 7 bases remained unmatched. CDR3 coding DNA: TGTGCCAGCAACAAGGGACAGGGGACGTCCTACGAGCAGTACTTC. It codes for CASNKGQGTSYEQYF.

CDR3 amino acids: CASSLTAENQPQHF. The DNA of the CDR3 is TGTGCCAGCTCATTGACCGCGGAGAATCAGCCCCAGCATTTT. The genes are TRBV18 and TRBJ1-5; D remains unclear. Germline V CDR1 and CDR2: KGHSH, LQKENI. The CDR3 covers 14 residues. V gave up 5 bases and J gave up 4 bases, with 12 bases separating them.

The V and J genes are TRBV4-3 and TRBJ1-5, with D unclear. V lost 0 bases and J 4 bases, leaving 13 bases between the germline ends. The CDR3 is made up of 16 amino acids. Germline-derived CDR1 and CDR2 are LGHNA and YSLEER. Here the CDR3 reads CASSQDRGYGNQPQHF. The CDR3 DNA reads as TGCGCCAGCAGCCAAGATCGAGGGTACGGAAATCAGCCCCAGCATTTT.

V gene TRBV7-3 combines with J gene TRBJ1-4, with 9 bases identical to TRBD1. Germline CDR1 reads SGHTA; CDR2 reads FQGTGA. J gave up 12 bases and V 5 bases, and 10 bases lay outside the gene matches. The CDR3 runs 14 residues. CDR3 region: CASSPGTGTSELFF. For the CDR3, the DNA is TGTGCCAGCAGCCCCGGGACAGGGACGTCAGAACTGTTTTTT.

This chain links TRBV2 with TRBJ1-2, with D tentatively TRBD1 (5 bases). CDR1 SNHLY and CDR2 FYNNEI come from the germline V gene. V was shortened by 8 bases and J by 5 bases, with 9 bases between the two germline ends. There are 11 residues in the CDR3. In DNA form, the CDR3 reads TGTGCCAGCGGGGACTTATATGGCTACACCTTC. It codes for CASGDLYGYTF. The whole variable domain, filled in from reference TRBV2 and TRBJ1-2, reads EPEVTQTPSHQVTQMGQEVILRCVPISNHLYFYWYRQILGQKVEFLVSFYNNEISEKSEIFDDQFSVERPDGSNFTLKIRSTKLEDSAMYFCASGDLYGYTFGSGTRLTVV.

The chain combines TRBV6-5 with TRBJ1-3; D remains ambiguous. CDR3 length: 11 amino acids. V was clipped by 7 bases and J by 3 bases, with 4 bases between them. Germline CDR1 and CDR2: MNHEY and SVGAGI. DNA of the CDR3: TGTGCCAGCACCAATGGAAACACCATATATTTT. It translates to CASTNGNTIYF.

This CDR3 is CASSLTKENEKLFF. The CDR3 DNA is TGTGCCAGTAGTTTAACCAAGGAGAATGAAAAACTGTTTTTT. The chain joins TRBV19 to TRBJ1-4; D not certain. Trimming took 5 bases from V and 5 from J, leaving 12 bases between them. The CDR3 is made up of 14 amino acids. CDR1 is LNHDA and CDR2 is SQIVND in the germline V gene (reference sequence).

J is TRBJ1-1 and V is TRBV18, with D unclear. The CDR3 has 13 residues. V lost 3 bases, J lost 0 bases, and 5 bases lay in between. The germline V gene encodes CDR1 KGHSH and CDR2 LQKENI. CDR3 DNA: TGTGCCAGCTCACCCCAGGTGAACACTGAAGCTTTCTTT. As protein: CASSPQVNTEAFF.

The V and J genes are TRBV5-1 and TRBJ1-2; TRBD1 aligns across 11 bases. V lost 2 bases to trimming and J lost 6 bases; unmatched junction nucleotides: 6. CDR3 length: 15 amino acids. Germline loops: CDR1 SGHRS, CDR2 YFSETQ. The CDR3 here is CASSFGTGGLNGYTF. CDR3 DNA: TGCGCCAGCAGCTTCGGGACAGGGGGATTAAATGGCTACACCTTC.

This clone was picked up one time. The chain links TRBV29-1 to TRBJ1-3, with D possibly matching TRBD1 (6 bases). Germline-derived CDR1 and CDR2 are SQVTM and ANQGSEA. The V gene lost 7 bases and the J gene lost 2 bases, with 9 bases spanning the gap. This CDR3 is built from 12 residues. The CDR3 here is CSAWGPGNTIYF. The CDR3 DNA reads TGCAGCGCGTGGGGGCCTGGAAACACCATATATTTT.

The rearrangement uses TRBV6-2 or TRBV6-3 and TRBJ1-5; no firm D call. Germline CDR1 reads MNHEY; CDR2 reads SVGEGT. The CDR3 has 14 residues. V lost 0 bases and J 4 bases, leaving 7 bases between the germline ends. CDR3 sequence (DNA): TGTGCCAGCAGTTACTCGACGGGTAATCAGCCCCAGCATTTT. Its translation is CASSYSTGNQPQHF.

The chain employs TRBV5-1 and TRBJ2-7, with 10 bases that match TRBD2. V lost 1 base and J lost 0; bases outside the gene matches: 7. CDR1 and CDR2 from the germline V gene are SGHRS and YFSETQ. This CDR3 is built from 17 residues. The CDR3 region has the DNA TGCGCCAGCAGCTTGAAACTAGCGGGGATGAGCTCCTACGAGCAGTACTTC. Amino acid sequence: CASSLKLAGMSSYEQYF.

The J gene is TRBJ2-3, the V gene TRBV19, with 11 positions matching TRBD1. Germline V CDR1 and CDR2: LNHDA, SQIVND (reference sequence). The CDR3 sequence is 14 residues long. V gave up 10 bases and J gave up 6 bases; unmatched junction bases: 9. CDR3 bases: TGTGCCACCTCGGACAGGGGGCATTTGGATACGCAGTATTTT. Residues: CATSDRGHLDTQYF.